This TCR beta chain appears in the sequencing data of a study of OX40 agonist ivuxolimab in advanced cancers. Turning to the study itself: Patients assigned to dose escalation were diagnosed with hepatocellular carcinoma, melanoma, renal cell or head and neck cancer. Participants averaged approximately 60 years of age (range roughly 23 to 79) and were 75% to 90% male. Patients with prior anti-PD-1, anti-PD-L1 or anti-CTLA-4 therapy were eligible; 40% to 45% had some. General study results and limits: In the expanded peripheral T cells, antigen specificity was never determined.

The J segment lost 9 bases and the V segment lost 1 base, leaving 9 bases of the junction unmatched. Germline-derived CDR1 and CDR2 are SGDLS and YYNGEE. The CDR3 loop spans 14 amino acids. This table comes from immunoSEQ multiplex PCR, and its TCRdb copy is limited to in-frame clones, with some not included. The profile shows fewer than 45,000 clones, about 88% of them singletons. Comments on this clone: Its antigen is as yet unknown.

The sequence was collected from an adult with an advanced solid tumor such as melanoma, head and neck, liver or kidney cancer. This specimen was CD4+ or CD8+ T cells sorted from blood, taken in a trial of the OX40 agonist ivuxolimab. The chain links TRBV9 to TRBJ2-5, with 7 nucleotides matching TRBD1. CDR3 bases: TGTGCCAGCAGCGTACAAGCAGGGCAGGGGGCCCAGTACTTC. Residues: CASSVQAGQGAQYF.